This T cell receptor (beta chain) was sequenced in a study of shared clonotypes between healthy human individuals. Whole-study context: Each donor contributed plates that comprised three CD4 naive, three CD4 memory, two CD8 naive and one CD8 memory.

The assay was immunoSEQ multiplex PCR, and TCRdb's table has in-frame clones only and misses some. The sample shows over a million clones, 75% to 85% of them seen only once. CDR3 length: 12 residues. V shed 6 bases and J shed 3 bases, with 7 bases lying between them. CDR1 is SNHLY, CDR2 FYNNEI, per germline. The material sequenced was memory CD4+ T cells from PBMCs. Documented subset: CD45RA-negative fraction. The TCR originated in a young man in good health. Some clones in this sample may be carry-over from other donors' samples. The rearrangement joins TRBV2 to TRBJ2-3; D is ambiguous. This CDR3 is CASRSWTDTQYF. The CDR3 nucleotides read TGTGCCAGCAGGAGCTGGACAGATACGCAGTATTTT.